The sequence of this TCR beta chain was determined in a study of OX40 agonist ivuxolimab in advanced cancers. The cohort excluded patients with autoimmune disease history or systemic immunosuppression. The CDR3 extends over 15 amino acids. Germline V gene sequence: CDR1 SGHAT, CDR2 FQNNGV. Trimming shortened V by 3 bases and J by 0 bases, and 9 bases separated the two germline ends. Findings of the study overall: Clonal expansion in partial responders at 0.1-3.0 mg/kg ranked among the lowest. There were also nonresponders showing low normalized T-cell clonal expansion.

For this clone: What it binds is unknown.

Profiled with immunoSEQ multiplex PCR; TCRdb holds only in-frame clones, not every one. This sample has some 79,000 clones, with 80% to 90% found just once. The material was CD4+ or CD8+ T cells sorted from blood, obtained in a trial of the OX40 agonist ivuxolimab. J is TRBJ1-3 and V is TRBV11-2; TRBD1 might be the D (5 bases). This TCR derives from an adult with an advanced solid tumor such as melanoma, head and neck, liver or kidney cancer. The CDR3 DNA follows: TGTGCCAGCAGCTTCCAGGGTTACTCTGGAAACACCATATATTTT. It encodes CASSFQGYSGNTIYF.